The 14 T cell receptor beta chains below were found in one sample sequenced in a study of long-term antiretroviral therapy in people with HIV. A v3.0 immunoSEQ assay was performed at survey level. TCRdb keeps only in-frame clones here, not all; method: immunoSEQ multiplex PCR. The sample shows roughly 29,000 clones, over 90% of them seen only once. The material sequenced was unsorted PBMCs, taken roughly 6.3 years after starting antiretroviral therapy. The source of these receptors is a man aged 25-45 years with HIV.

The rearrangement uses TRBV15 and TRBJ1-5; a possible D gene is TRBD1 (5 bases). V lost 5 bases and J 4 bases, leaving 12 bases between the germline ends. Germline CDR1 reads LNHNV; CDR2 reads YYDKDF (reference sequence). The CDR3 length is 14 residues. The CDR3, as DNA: TGTGCCACCAGCCAACAGGAGCTAAATCAGCCCCAGCATTTT. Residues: CATSQQELNQPQHF. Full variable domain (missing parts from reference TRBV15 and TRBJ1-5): DAMVIQNPRYQVTQFGKPVTLSCSQTLNHNVMYWYQQKSSQAPKLLFHYYDKDFNNEADTPDNFQSRRPNTSFCFLDIRSPGLGDTAMYLCATSQQELNQPQHFGDGTRLSIL.

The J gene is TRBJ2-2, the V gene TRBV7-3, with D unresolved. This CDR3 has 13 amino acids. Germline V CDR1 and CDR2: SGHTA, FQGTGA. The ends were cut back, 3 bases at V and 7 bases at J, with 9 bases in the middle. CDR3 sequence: CASSLGLNGELFF. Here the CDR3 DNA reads TGTGCCAGCAGCTTGGGCCTGAACGGGGAGCTGTTTTTT.

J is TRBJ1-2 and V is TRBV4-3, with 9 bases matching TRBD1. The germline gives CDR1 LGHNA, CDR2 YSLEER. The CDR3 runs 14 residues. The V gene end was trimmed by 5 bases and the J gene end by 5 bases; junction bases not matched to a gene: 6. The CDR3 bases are TGCGCCAGCAGCTCGGACAGGGGTGGGTATGGCTACACCTTC. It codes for CASSSDRGGYGYTF.

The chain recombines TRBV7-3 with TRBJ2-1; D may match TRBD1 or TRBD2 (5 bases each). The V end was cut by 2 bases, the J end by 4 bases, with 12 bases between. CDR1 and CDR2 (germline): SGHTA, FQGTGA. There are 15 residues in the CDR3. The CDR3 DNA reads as TGTGCCAGCAGCTTACTTGGGACCGATTACAATGAGCAGTTCTTC. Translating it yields CASSLLGTDYNEQFF.

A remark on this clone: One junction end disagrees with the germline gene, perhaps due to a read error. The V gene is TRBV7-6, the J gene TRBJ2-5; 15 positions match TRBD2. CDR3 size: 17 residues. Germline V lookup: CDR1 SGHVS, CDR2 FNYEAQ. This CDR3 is CASSSGLAGGPQETQYF. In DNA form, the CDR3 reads TGTGCCAGCAGCTCGGGACTAGCGGGGGGTCCCCAAGAGACCCAATACTTC.

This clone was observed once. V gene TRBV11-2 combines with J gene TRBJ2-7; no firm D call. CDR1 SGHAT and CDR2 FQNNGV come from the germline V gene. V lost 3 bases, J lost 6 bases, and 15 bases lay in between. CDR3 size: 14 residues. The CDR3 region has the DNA TGTGCCAGCAGCTTTAGCCCAAAAATCGCCGAGCAGTACTTC. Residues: CASSFSPKIAEQYF. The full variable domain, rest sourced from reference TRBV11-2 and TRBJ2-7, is EAGVAQSPRYKIIEKRQSVAFWCNPISGHATLYWYQQILGQGPKLLIQFQNNGVVDDSQLPKDRFSAERLKGVDSTLKIQPAKLEDSAVYLCASSFSPKIAEQYFGPGTRLTVT.

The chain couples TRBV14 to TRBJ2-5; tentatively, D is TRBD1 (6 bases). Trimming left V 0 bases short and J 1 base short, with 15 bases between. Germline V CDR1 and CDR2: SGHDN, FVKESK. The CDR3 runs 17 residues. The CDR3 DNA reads TGTGCCAGCAGCCAAGATCTAAGGGGGTCCATCCAAGAGACCCAGTACTTC. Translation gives CASSQDLRGSIQETQYF.

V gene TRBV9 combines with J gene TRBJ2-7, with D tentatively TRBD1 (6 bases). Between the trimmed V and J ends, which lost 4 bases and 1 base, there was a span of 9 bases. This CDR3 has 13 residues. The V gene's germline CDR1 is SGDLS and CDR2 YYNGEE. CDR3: CASSPGQSYEQYF. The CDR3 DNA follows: TGTGCCAGCAGCCCAGGACAGTCCTACGAGCAGTACTTC.

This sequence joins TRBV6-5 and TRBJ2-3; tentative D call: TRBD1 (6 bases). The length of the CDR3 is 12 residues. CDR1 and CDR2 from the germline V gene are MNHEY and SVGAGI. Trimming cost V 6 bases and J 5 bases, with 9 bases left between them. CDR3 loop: CASRRGRDTQYF. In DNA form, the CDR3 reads TGTGCCAGCAGGAGGGGGAGAGATACGCAGTATTTT.

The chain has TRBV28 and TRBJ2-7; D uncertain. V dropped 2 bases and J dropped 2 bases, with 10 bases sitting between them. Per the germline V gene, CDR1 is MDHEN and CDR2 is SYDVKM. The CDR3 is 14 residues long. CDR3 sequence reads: CASSLSQTPYEQYF. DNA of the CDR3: TGTGCCAGCAGTTTAAGCCAGACCCCCTACGAGCAGTACTTC.

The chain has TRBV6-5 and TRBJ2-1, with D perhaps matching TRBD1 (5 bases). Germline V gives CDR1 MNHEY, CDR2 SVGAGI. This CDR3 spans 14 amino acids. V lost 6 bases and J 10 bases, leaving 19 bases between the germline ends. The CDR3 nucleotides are TGTGCCAGCAGCACCCCCAGACAGCTCAAAGAGCAGTTCTTC. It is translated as CASSTPRQLKEQFF.

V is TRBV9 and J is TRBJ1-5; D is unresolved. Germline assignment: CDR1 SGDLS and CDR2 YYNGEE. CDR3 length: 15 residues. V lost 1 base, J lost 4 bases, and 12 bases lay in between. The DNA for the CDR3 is TGTGCCAGCAGCGTACAGAGGGAAGGAAATCAGCCCCAGCATTTT. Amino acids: CASSVQREGNQPQHF.

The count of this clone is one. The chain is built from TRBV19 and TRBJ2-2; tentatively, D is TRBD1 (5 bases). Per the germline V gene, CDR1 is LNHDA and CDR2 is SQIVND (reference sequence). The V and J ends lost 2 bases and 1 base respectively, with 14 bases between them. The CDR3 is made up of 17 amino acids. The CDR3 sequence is CASSILPHTGNTGELFF. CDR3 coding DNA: TGTGCCAGTAGTATATTACCCCACACAGGGAACACCGGGGAGCTGTTTTTT.

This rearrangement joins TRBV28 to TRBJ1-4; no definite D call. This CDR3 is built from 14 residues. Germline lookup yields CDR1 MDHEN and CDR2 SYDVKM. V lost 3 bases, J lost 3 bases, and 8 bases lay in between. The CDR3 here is CASSLASSNEKLFF. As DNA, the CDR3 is TGTGCCAGCAGTTTGGCCAGTTCTAATGAAAAACTGTTTTTT.